Presented here are 14 T cell receptor beta chains from one specimen sequenced in a study of cytomegalovirus exposure and HLA in healthy donors. 13 Jbeta primers and 60 Vbeta primers were used for the PCR. The table came from immunoSEQ multiplex PCR; TCRdb's copy has only in-frame clones and leaves some out. The sample contains 80,000 or so clones, 60% to 70% of which appear only once. The sequenced sample was PBMCs. The origin of the receptors is a man under 40 in good health and CMV-seropositive.

This clone was counted between two and nine times. The chain carries TRBV6-1 and TRBJ2-3; 7 bases align to TRBD2. The V gene end was trimmed by 2 bases and the J gene end by 4 bases; junction bases not matched to a gene: 12. The germline V gene has CDR1 MNHNS and CDR2 SASEGT. This CDR3 region has 17 residues. DNA of the CDR3: TGTGCCAGCAGTGAACGTGGGGGAGCGGGACTTGCAGATACGCAGTATTTT. This translates into CASSERGGAGLADTQYF.

The rearrangement uses TRBV6-4 and TRBJ2-7; 13 bases are shared with TRBD2. J was trimmed by 6 bases and V by 4 bases; bases with no gene match: 3. The CDR3 is 14 amino acids. Germline CDR1 is MRHNA and CDR2 is SNTAGT. The CDR3 protein is CASSAGTSGTEQYF. The DNA for the CDR3 is TGTGCCAGCAGTGCAGGGACTAGCGGGACCGAGCAGTACTTC.

This chain joins TRBV28 and TRBJ2-7, with D perhaps TRBD1 (6 bases). The germline V and J ends were trimmed by 3 bases and 3 bases, with 12 bases remaining between them. Germline V gene data show CDR1 as MDHEN and CDR2 as SYDVKM. The length of the CDR3 is 14 residues. CDR3 sequence (DNA): TGTGCCAGCAGTTTTCAGGGGCTGATCTACGAGCAGTACTTC. It is translated as CASSFQGLIYEQYF.

The chain joins TRBV6-6 to TRBJ2-7; D is possibly TRBD1 (6 bases). The germline V gene has CDR1 MNHNY and CDR2 SVGAGI (reference sequence). Trimming left V 5 bases short and J 2 bases short, with 16 bases between. The CDR3 loop spans 15 amino acids. Written as DNA, the CDR3 is TGTGCCAGCAGTGACCCGGGACAAAAAGCCTACGAGCAGTACTTC. Translation: CASSDPGQKAYEQYF.

The V and J genes are TRBV4-2 and TRBJ2-3; 11 bases are a match to TRBD2. Trimming took 0 bases from V and 2 from J; bases not matched to a gene: 4. This CDR3 is 17 amino acids long. Germline lookup yields CDR1 LGHNA and CDR2 YNFKEQ. The CDR3 sequence: CASSQDPTSGVTDTQYF. For the CDR3, the DNA is TGTGCCAGCAGCCAAGATCCGACTAGCGGGGTCACAGATACGCAGTATTTT.

This clone came up a few times. The chain uses TRBV5-1 and TRBJ2-7; D call uncertain. Trimming took off 3 bases at V and 3 bases at J, with 7 bases between the two ends. CDR1 and CDR2 from the germline V gene are SGHRS and YFSETQ. The CDR3 contains 12 residues. This CDR3 is CASSSVFYEQYF. CDR3 DNA sequence: TGCGCCAGCAGCTCCGTCTTCTACGAGCAGTACTTC.

This sequence joins TRBV5-1 and TRBJ2-7; a possible D gene is TRBD1 (5 bases). The CDR3 has 15 amino acids. Germline loops: CDR1 SGHRS, CDR2 YFSETQ. V was shortened by 3 bases and J by 4 bases, with 17 bases between the two germline ends. The CDR3 reads CASSSAPTDHYEQYF. DNA for the CDR3: TGCGCCAGCAGCTCAGCCCCGACAGACCATTACGAGCAGTACTTC.

This chain links TRBV27 with TRBJ2-5; 11 bases map to TRBD2. J gave up 0 bases and V 4 bases, and 4 bases lay outside the gene matches. Germline-derived CDR1 and CDR2 are MNHEY and SMNVEV (reference sequence). The CDR3 length is 16 residues. CDR3 coding DNA: TGTGCCAGCAGTTCTCTAGCGGGGGGCGACCAAGAGACCCAGTACTTC. Its protein product is CASSSLAGGDQETQYF.

The CDR3 loop reads CASSWDRTNTEAFF. CDR3 in DNA: TGTGCCAGCAGCTGGGACAGGACGAACACTGAAGCTTTCTTT. The V and J genes are TRBV11-2 and TRBJ1-1; 8 nucleotides align to TRBD1. The CDR3 sequence is 14 residues long. J lost 1 base, V lost 4 bases, and 2 bases had no gene match. CDR1 and CDR2 (germline): SGHAT, FQNNGV.

A few counts support this clone. This chain links TRBV2 with TRBJ2-7; the match to TRBD2 covers 13 bases. The CDR3 length is 14 residues. Germline values: CDR1 SNHLY, CDR2 FYNNEI. After removal of 9 bases from V and 6 bases from J, the junction contained 8 bases not matched to a gene. CDR3 DNA: TGTGCCAGTAGGACTAGCGGGAGTTTAAGCGAGCAGTACTTC. It specifies CASRTSGSLSEQYF.

This clone was detected a few times. The V call is TRBV6-4, the J call TRBJ2-3, with 13 bases fitting TRBD2. The germline gives CDR1 MRHNA, CDR2 SNTAGT. The CDR3 contains 16 residues. Trimming removed 6 bases from V and 2 bases from J; junction bases left unmatched: 5. In DNA form, the CDR3 reads TGTGCCAGCAGCGAGACTAGCGGGGGGCACACAGATACGCAGTATTTT. This gives the protein CASSETSGGHTDTQYF.

This chain uses TRBV6-6 with TRBJ1-6, with D perhaps TRBD1 (5 bases). This CDR3 is 13 amino acids long. CDR1 MNHNY and CDR2 SVGAGI come from the germline V gene (reference sequence). V lost 8 bases to trimming and J lost 7 bases, with 12 bases between them. This chain's CDR3 is CASRQGPNSPLHF. The CDR3 DNA sequence: TGTGCCAGCCGGCAGGGTCCGAATTCACCCCTCCACTTT.

The chain links TRBV28 to TRBJ2-1; tentative D call: TRBD2 (6 bases). CDR3 length: 16 residues. Germline V gene sequence: CDR1 MDHEN, CDR2 SYDVKM. Trimming took 5 bases from V and 2 from J, leaving 16 bases between them. The CDR3 DNA sequence: TGTGCCAGCAGTGCTACGGGACTCCTCACCTACAATGAGCAGTTCTTC. It specifies CASSATGLLTYNEQFF.

This clone has just a few counts. The chain is built from TRBV5-4 and TRBJ2-5; 7 bases map to TRBD2. Germline V gene lookup returns CDR1 SGHNT and CDR2 YYREEE (reference sequence). After removal of 4 bases from V and 2 bases from J, the junction contained 8 bases not matched to a gene. CDR3 length: 15 amino acids. The CDR3 here is CASSLGGRVQETQYF. CDR3 nucleotides: TGTGCCAGCAGCCTGGGGGGGAGGGTGCAAGAGACCCAGTACTTC.